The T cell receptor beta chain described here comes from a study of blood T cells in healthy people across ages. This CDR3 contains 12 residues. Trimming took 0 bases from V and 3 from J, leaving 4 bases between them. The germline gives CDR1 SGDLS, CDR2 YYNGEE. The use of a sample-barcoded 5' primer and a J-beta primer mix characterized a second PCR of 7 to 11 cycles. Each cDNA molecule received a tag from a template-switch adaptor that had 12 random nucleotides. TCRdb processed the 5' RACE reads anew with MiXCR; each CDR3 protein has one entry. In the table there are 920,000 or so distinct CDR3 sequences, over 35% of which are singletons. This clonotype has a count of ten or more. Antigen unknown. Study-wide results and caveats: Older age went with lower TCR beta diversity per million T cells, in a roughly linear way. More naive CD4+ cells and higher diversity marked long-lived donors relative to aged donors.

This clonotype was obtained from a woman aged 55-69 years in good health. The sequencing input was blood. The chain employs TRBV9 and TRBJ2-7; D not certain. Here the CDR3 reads CASSVGDYEQYF. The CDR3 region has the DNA TGTGCCAGCAGCGTAGGCGACTACGAGCAGTACTTC.